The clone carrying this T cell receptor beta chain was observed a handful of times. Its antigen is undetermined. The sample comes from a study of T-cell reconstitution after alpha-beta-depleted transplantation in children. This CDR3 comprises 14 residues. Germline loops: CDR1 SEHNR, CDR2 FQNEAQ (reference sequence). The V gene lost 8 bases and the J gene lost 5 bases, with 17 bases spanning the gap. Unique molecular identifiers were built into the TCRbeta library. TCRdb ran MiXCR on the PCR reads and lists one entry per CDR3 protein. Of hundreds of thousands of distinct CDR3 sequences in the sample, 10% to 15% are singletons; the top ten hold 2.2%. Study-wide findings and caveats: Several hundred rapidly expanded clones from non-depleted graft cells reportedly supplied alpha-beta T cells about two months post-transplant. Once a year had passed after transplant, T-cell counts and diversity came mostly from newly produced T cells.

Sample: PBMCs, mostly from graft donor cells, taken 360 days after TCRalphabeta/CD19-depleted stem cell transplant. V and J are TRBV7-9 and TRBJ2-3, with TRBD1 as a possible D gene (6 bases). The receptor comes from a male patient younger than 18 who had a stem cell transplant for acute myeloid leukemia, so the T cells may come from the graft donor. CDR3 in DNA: TGTGCCAGCGTCCTAAGAGAGACAGGAGATACGCAGTATTTT. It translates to CASVLRETGDTQYF.